This T cell receptor (beta chain) emerged from a study of read filtering for tumor transcriptome and immune sequencing. Molecular barcoded adaptors covering alpha/delta and beta/gamma chains were used on approximately 400 ng RNA. MiXCR, applied by TCRdb to the reads, yields one record per CDR3 protein. The sample yields about 57,000 distinct CDR3 sequences, around 20% seen once. In regard to this clonotype: Given a much more abundant clone one base away, this may be a read error.

The CDR3 extends over 13 amino acids. Germline V lookup: CDR1 MNHNS, CDR2 SASEGT. The sample was a population of CD138-negative cells sorted from bone marrow. The clonotype originates from a donor aged 40 or older with multiple myeloma. The chain combines TRBV6-1 with TRBJ2-3; D not resolved. The CDR3 DNA reads TGTGCCAGCTGTGAAGCGCTTCGGGATACGCAGTATTTT. This sequence encodes CASCEALRDTQYF.